This record concerns one T cell receptor (beta chain) sequence. Its antigen is unidentified. This record belongs to a study of graft-versus-host responses after intestinal transplantation. Study summary: The transplants performed in recipients were multivisceral, liver-intestinal, or isolated intestinal. Recipients uniformly received anti-thymocyte globulin induction, followed by tacrolimus and steroids for two to four years.

Study findings and constraints: Marrow from the recipient contained GvH clones, some of which had appeared first in ileum or blood. The highest levels of circulating GvH clones went along with early declines in HvG clones after transplant.

The V end was cut by 1 base, the J end by 1 base, with 10 bases between. This CDR3 has 16 amino acids. Germline values: CDR1 SGHTA, CDR2 FQGNSA. Here immunoSEQ multiplex PCR was the method, and the copy in TCRdb shows in-frame clones only, minus some. This table holds around 92,000 clones, more than 75% found once. The sequence came from a human patient who received an intestinal transplant, so some T cells may come from the graft donor. The V gene is TRBV7-2, the J gene TRBJ2-2; TRBD2 is a possible D gene (5 bases). The sequenced sample was PBMCs, obtained 255 days after intestinal transplant. CDR3 sequence reads: CASSLVGGGNTGELFF. CDR3 nucleotides: TGTGCCAGCAGCTTAGTGGGCGGAGGGAACACCGGGGAGCTGTTTTTT.